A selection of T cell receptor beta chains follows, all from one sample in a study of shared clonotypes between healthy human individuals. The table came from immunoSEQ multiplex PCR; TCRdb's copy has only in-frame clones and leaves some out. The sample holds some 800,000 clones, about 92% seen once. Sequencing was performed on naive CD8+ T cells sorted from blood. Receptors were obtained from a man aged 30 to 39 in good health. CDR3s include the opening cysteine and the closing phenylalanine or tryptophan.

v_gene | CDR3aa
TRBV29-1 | CSVEGAGVGELFF
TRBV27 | CASSLLAQPGVQETQYF
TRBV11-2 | CASSLAFSGQVNQETQYF
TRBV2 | CASSLGTSGELSYNEQFF
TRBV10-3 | CAISDSYEQYF
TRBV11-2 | CASSSSSGRFTGELFF
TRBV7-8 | CASSLRAGQETQYF
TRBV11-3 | CASSLGLASNYEQYF
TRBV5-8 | CASSLGNTGELFF
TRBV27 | CASSRGLNTEAFF
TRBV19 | CASSLAGGAYEQYF
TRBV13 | CASSLAGTGNYEQYF
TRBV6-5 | CASSYEGQGYEQYF
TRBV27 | CASTSRPWEKLFF
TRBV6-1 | CASSEGRVSEQYF
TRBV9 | CASSPPDRAHEQYF
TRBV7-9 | CASSPTGGPDPYEQYF
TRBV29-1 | CSVVGLGGYTF